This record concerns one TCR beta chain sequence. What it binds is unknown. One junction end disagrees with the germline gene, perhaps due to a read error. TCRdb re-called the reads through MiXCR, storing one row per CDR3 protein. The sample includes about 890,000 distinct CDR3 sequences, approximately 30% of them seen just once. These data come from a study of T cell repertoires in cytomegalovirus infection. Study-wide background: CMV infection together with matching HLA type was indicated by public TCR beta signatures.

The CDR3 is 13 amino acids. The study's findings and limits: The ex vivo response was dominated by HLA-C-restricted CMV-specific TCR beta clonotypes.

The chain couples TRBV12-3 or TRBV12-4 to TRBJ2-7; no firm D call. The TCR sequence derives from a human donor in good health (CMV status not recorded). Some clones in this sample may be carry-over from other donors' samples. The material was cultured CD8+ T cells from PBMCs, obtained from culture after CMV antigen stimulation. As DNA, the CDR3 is TGTGCCAGCAGCTTAGCCAGTGCAAGCTGGCAGTACTTC. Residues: CASSLASASWQYF.